The 31 T cell receptor beta chains listed next were all sequenced from one sample in a study of cytomegalovirus exposure and HLA in healthy donors. In the PCR, 60 Vbeta and 13 Jbeta primers were used. Produced via immunoSEQ multiplex PCR; TCRdb's table is partial and in-frame only. Of 120,000 or so clones listed, approximately 80% were seen once; the top ten hold 3.7%. The sequenced sample was PBMCs. The receptors here all came from a human donor in good health.

CDR3 sequence: CASSFDRGSGELFF. CDR3 DNA: TGTGCCAGCAGCTTCGACAGGGGTTCCGGGGAGCTGTTTTTT. J is TRBJ2-2 and V is TRBV5-4; 8 bases match TRBD1. The junction had 3 bases not matched to a gene; V was cut back by 2 bases and J by 6 bases. The CDR3 runs 14 residues. Looked up from germline, CDR1 is SGHNT and CDR2 is YYREEE (reference sequence).

The V call is TRBV9, the J call TRBJ2-1; 8 nucleotides match TRBD2. Per the germline V gene, CDR1 is SGDLS and CDR2 is YYNGEE. CDR3 length equals 14 residues. J was trimmed by 3 bases and V by 4 bases; bases with no gene match: 3. The CDR3 nucleotides are TGTGCCAGCAGCCAAAGCGGGAGCTACAATGAGCAGTTCTTC. Residues: CASSQSGSYNEQFF.

The chain recombines TRBV28 with TRBJ1-2; 8 nucleotides line up with TRBD1. CDR1 is MDHEN and CDR2 is SYDVKM in the germline V gene. Trimming removed 5 bases from V and 0 bases from J; junction bases left unmatched: 11. This CDR3 comprises 17 residues. This CDR3 reads CASSDSGTGLANYGYTF. The CDR3 region has the DNA TGTGCCAGCAGTGACTCCGGGACAGGCCTGGCTAACTATGGCTACACCTTC.

This rearrangement joins TRBV29-1 to TRBJ2-1; maybe TRBD2 (6 bases). V gave up 5 bases and J gave up 6 bases, with 14 bases separating them. Germline CDR1 and CDR2: SQVTM and ANQGSEA. CDR3 length: 13 amino acids. The CDR3 loop reads CSVWGDSGNEQFF. In DNA form, the CDR3 reads TGCAGCGTTTGGGGGGACTCGGGCAATGAGCAGTTCTTC.

The chain employs TRBV6-5 and TRBJ2-5; possibly TRBD1 for D (5 bases). Between the trimmed V and J ends, which lost 1 base and 0 bases, there was a span of 6 bases. The CDR3 contains 14 residues. CDR1 and CDR2 (germline): MNHEY, SVGAGI. The CDR3 is CASSYLGDQETQYF. The CDR3 bases are TGTGCCAGCAGTTACTTAGGGGACCAAGAGACCCAGTACTTC.

J is TRBJ2-7 and V is TRBV29-1; 15 bases agree with TRBD2. CDR3 size: 14 residues. Germline V gene data show CDR1 as SQVTM and CDR2 as ANQGSEA. V dropped 6 bases and J dropped 9; count of bases not matched to a gene: 9. The CDR3 protein is CSVLGTSGGRWQYF. The CDR3 coding sequence is TGCAGCGTGCTCGGGACTAGCGGGGGGAGATGGCAGTACTTC.

The chain is built from TRBV7-9 and TRBJ2-7; D is possibly TRBD1 (6 bases). The CDR3 spans 16 residues. Germline V CDR1 and CDR2: SEHNR, FQNEAQ (reference sequence). Trimming removed 4 bases at V and 2 bases at J, with 18 bases between. The CDR3 spells CASSSETGPFTYEQYF. CDR3 sequence (DNA): TGTGCCAGCAGCTCCGAAACAGGGCCCTTCACCTACGAGCAGTACTTC.

This chain uses TRBV6-1 with TRBJ2-7; TRBD2 aligns across 11 bases. Germline V gene data show CDR1 as MNHNS and CDR2 as SASEGT. The CDR3 contains 17 residues. Losses at the gene ends were 2 bases for V and 3 bases for J; bases not matched to a gene: 9. The CDR3 spells CASSECFGGTSGYEQYF. CDR3 DNA sequence: TGTGCCAGCAGTGAATGCTTTGGCGGGACTAGCGGCTACGAGCAGTACTTC.

The rearrangement joins TRBV6-5 to TRBJ2-3, with 7 bases fitting TRBD2. CDR1 and CDR2 from the germline V gene are MNHEY and SVGAGI. The length of the CDR3 is 15 residues. The trim removed 10 bases at V and 0 bases at J, leaving 10 bases unmatched. DNA for the CDR3: TGTGCCACCAACCCCATTAGCGGGAGCACAGATACGCAGTATTTT. Its translation: CATNPISGSTDTQYF.

The rearrangement uses TRBV10-3 and TRBJ2-7; TRBD2 agrees at 7 bases. The CDR3 covers 12 residues. Trimming cost V 11 bases and J 2 bases; bases outside gene matches: 6. CDR1 ENHRY and CDR2 SYGVKD come from the germline V gene. The CDR3 region has the DNA TGTGCCGGGGGGGATCTAGCCTACGAGCAGTACTTC. It specifies CAGGDLAYEQYF.

This clone was seen only a few times. Distinct nucleotide sequences in the sample also encode this CDR3. The rearrangement links TRBV2 to TRBJ2-6; no reliable D call. V lost 8 bases and J lost 0, with 8 bases in between. The CDR3 runs 14 residues. From germline, CDR1 is SNHLY and CDR2 FYNNEI. In DNA form, the CDR3 reads TGTGCCAGCCGTAGATCCTCTGGGGCCAACGTCCTGACTTTC. This gives the protein CASRRSSGANVLTF.

This chain links TRBV27 with TRBJ2-2, with D possibly matching TRBD1 (5 bases). The CDR3 runs 15 residues. Germline V gene lookup returns CDR1 MNHEY and CDR2 SMNVEV (reference sequence). Trimming took 4 bases from V and 4 from J, leaving 13 bases between them. The CDR3, as DNA: TGTGCCAGCAGTTCCTTTGCAGGGCCCACCGGGGAGCTGTTTTTT. It yields the protein CASSSFAGPTGELFF.

This rearrangement joins TRBV7-2 to TRBJ2-2; 8 bases match TRBD2. V was pared by 7 bases and J by 3 bases, with 7 bases of the junction left unmatched. CDR1 and CDR2 (germline): SGHTA, FQGNSA. The CDR3 loop spans 15 amino acids. The CDR3 reads CASTRTSPDTGELFF. In nucleotides, the CDR3 is TGTGCCAGCACCCGGACTAGCCCCGACACCGGGGAGCTGTTTTTT.

The chain joins TRBV18 to TRBJ2-1, with 9 nucleotides matching TRBD2. The CDR3 covers 17 residues. Germline loops: CDR1 KGHSH, CDR2 LQKENI. Trimming took 2 bases from V and 2 from J; bases not matched to a gene: 7. The CDR3 DNA reads as TGTGCCAGCTCACCATTCGAGCGGGAGGCGGCCTACAATGAGCAGTTCTTC. It specifies CASSPFEREAAYNEQFF. Using reference TRBV18 and TRBJ2-1 for the parts outside the CDR3, the full variable domain is NAGVMQNPRHLVRRRGQEARLRCSPMKGHSHVYWYRQLPEEGLKFMVYLQKENIIDESGMPKERFSAEFPKEGPSILRIQQVVRGDSAAYFCASSPFEREAAYNEQFFGPGTRLTVL.

The chain has TRBV7-2 and TRBJ2-5; 7 nucleotides line up with TRBD2. This CDR3 has 14 residues. Germline lookup yields CDR1 SGHTA and CDR2 FQGNSA. V was pared by 4 bases and J by 4 bases, with 6 bases of the junction left unmatched. The CDR3 DNA follows: TGTGCCAGCAGCTGGGGGGGAAAAGGAGAGACCCAGTACTTC. Its translation is CASSWGGKGETQYF.

This rearrangement joins TRBV5-1 to TRBJ1-1; 7 positions match TRBD1. Germline values: CDR1 SGHRS, CDR2 YFSETQ. The junction had 1 base not matched to a gene; V was cut back by 4 bases and J by 1 base. CDR3 size: 13 residues. The CDR3 region has the DNA TGCGCCAGCAGCGGGGACAGGAACACTGAAGCTTTCTTT. Protein sequence: CASSGDRNTEAFF.

This clone was picked up a small number of times. The CDR3 here is CASSLRREEETQYF. For the CDR3, the DNA is TGTGCCAGCAGTTTGCGGAGAGAGGAAGAGACCCAGTACTTC. The rearrangement uses TRBV28 and TRBJ2-5; D gene ambiguous. This CDR3 has 14 amino acids. CDR1 is MDHEN and CDR2 is SYDVKM in the germline V gene. V dropped 3 bases and J dropped 3 bases, with 11 bases sitting between them.

J is TRBJ2-1 and V is TRBV9; 15 positions match TRBD2. The CDR3 has 19 residues. The V segment lost 4 bases and the J segment 4 bases; nucleotides outside the gene matches: 12. CDR1 is SGDLS and CDR2 is YYNGEE in the germline V gene. The CDR3 DNA reads as TGTGCCAGCAGCCTGGGCAGACCGGGACTAGCGGGAGGATACAATGAGCAGTTCTTC. Translated: CASSLGRPGLAGGYNEQFF.

This clone was counted a single time. The chain carries TRBV4-1 and TRBJ2-7; 11 nucleotides line up with TRBD2. J was trimmed by 3 bases and V by 0 bases; bases with no gene match: 7. The CDR3 spans 17 residues. Germline CDR1 reads MGHRA; CDR2 reads YSYEKL. DNA for the CDR3: TGCGCCAGCAGCCAAGATTTTGACGGGACTAGCGGCTACGAGCAGTACTTC. Translation: CASSQDFDGTSGYEQYF.

This rearrangement joins TRBV4-2 to TRBJ2-7, with 8 bases identical to TRBD2. Germline CDR1 LGHNA, CDR2 YNFKEQ. The CDR3 is 16 residues long. J gave up 2 bases and V 5 bases, and 11 bases lay outside the gene matches. CDR3 in DNA: TGTGCCAGCAGCGTGGATAGCGGGACCGGTACCTACGAGCAGTACTTC. Residues: CASSVDSGTGTYEQYF.

This rearrangement joins TRBV7-9 to TRBJ2-7; D may be TRBD1 (6 bases). V lost 4 bases and J 3 bases, leaving 16 bases between the germline ends. This CDR3 region has 15 residues. CDR1 is SEHNR and CDR2 is FQNEAQ in the germline V gene (reference sequence). The CDR3 loop reads CASSSRPPGVYEQYF. In DNA form, the CDR3 reads TGTGCCAGCAGCTCCCGGCCCCCAGGGGTCTACGAGCAGTACTTC. Full variable domain (missing parts from reference TRBV7-9 and TRBJ2-7): DTGVSQNPRHKITKRGQNVTFRCDPISEHNRLYWYRQTLGQGPEFLTYFQNEAQLEKSRLLSDRFSAERPKGSFSTLEIQRTEQGDSAMYLCASSSRPPGVYEQYFGPGTRLTVT.

This clone was recorded once. CDR3: CASSVDRGRGDEQFF. Written as DNA, the CDR3 is TGTGCCAGCAGTGTAGATAGGGGGCGAGGGGATGAGCAGTTCTTC. The genes are TRBV6-4 and TRBJ2-1; 7 bases align to TRBD1. The V gene end was trimmed by 4 bases and the J gene end by 8 bases; junction bases not matched to a gene: 11. This CDR3 comprises 15 residues. Germline CDR1 reads MRHNA; CDR2 reads SNTAGT.

The chain is built from TRBV25-1 and TRBJ2-5; TRBD2 aligns across 9 bases. The V gene's germline CDR1 is MGHDK and CDR2 SYGVNS. V was pared by 6 bases and J by 5 bases, with 7 bases of the junction left unmatched. This CDR3 comprises 14 residues. The CDR3 is CASSIAGAGETQYF. The CDR3 region has the DNA TGTGCCAGCAGCATAGCGGGAGCGGGCGAGACCCAGTACTTC.

The chain employs TRBV5-1 and TRBJ1-2; TRBD1 is a possible D gene (6 bases). The CDR3 has 15 residues. V lost 0 bases and J 2 bases, leaving 11 bases between the germline ends. The V gene's germline CDR1 is SGHRS and CDR2 YFSETQ. The CDR3: CASSLVPGENYGYTF. The CDR3 bases are TGCGCCAGCAGCTTGGTTCCAGGGGAGAACTATGGCTACACCTTC. Based on the CDR3 plus reference TRBV5-1 and TRBJ1-2, the full variable domain is KAGVTQTPRYLIKTRGQQVTLSCSPISGHRSVSWYQQTPGQGLQFLFEYFSETQRNKGNFPGRFSGRQFSNSRSEMNVSTLELGDSALYLCASSLVPGENYGYTFGSGTRLTVV.

The chain has TRBV19 and TRBJ2-1, with 11 bases fitting TRBD1. The CDR3 totals 16 residues. V lost 3 bases and J lost 5; bases outside the gene matches: 6. Per germline, CDR1 LNHDA and CDR2 SQIVND (reference sequence). CDR3 DNA: TGTGCCAGTAGTATCCAACCGGGACAGGGGGACAATGAGCAGTTCTTC. Its protein product is CASSIQPGQGDNEQFF.

The chain employs TRBV19 and TRBJ1-5, with a possible D match to TRBD1 (6 bases). V lost 5 bases to trimming and J lost 7 bases, with 15 bases between them. In germline, CDR1 is LNHDA, CDR2 SQIVND (reference sequence). This CDR3 comprises 14 residues. DNA for the CDR3: TGTGCCAGTAGTTTCTCAGGGGTTAGCCAGCCCCAGCATTTT. Protein: CASSFSGVSQPQHF.

The rearrangement joins TRBV7-5 to TRBJ2-2; the D call in the table, TRBD2, was not verified against the DNA. TRBV7-5 is designated a pseudogene. The CDR3 extends over 17 amino acids. CDR3 nucleotides: TGTGCCAGAAGCCGTCGGGGGGGAGACCCTAACACCGGGGAGCTGTTTTTT. Translation: CARSRRGGDPNTGELFF.

The V call is TRBV1, the J call TRBJ2-4; no DNA check was done on the table's D call, TRBD2. TRBV1 is shown as a pseudogene. CDR3 length: 18 residues. The CDR3 nucleotides are TGCACCAGCAGCCAAACGGGGCGGGAGGGATGCGCCAAAAACATTCAGTACTTC. Translated, it gives CTSSQTGREGCAKNIQYF.

This clone has more than one count but fewer than ten. The germline gene is not matched at one end of the junction; a read error may be the cause. The chain has TRBV7-3 and TRBJ2-6; tentatively, D is TRBD1 (5 bases). This CDR3 has 18 amino acids. Per the germline V gene, CDR1 is SGHTA and CDR2 is FQGTGA. The CDR3: CASSPPGLTRSGANGLTF. In DNA form, the CDR3 reads TGTGCCAGCAGCCCCCCGGGTTTGACGCGTTCTGGGGCCAACGGCCTGACTTTC. Together with reference TRBV7-3 and TRBJ2-6, the CDR3 gives the full variable domain: GAGVSQTPSNKVTEKGKYVELRCDPISGHTALYWYRQSLGQGPEFLIYFQGTGAADDSGLPNDRFFAVRPEGSVSTLKIQRTERGDSAVYLCASSPPGLTRSGANGLTFGAGSRLTVL.

This clone has only a few counts. The chain joins TRBV28 to TRBJ2-5; possible D gene TRBD2, 5 bases. CDR1 and CDR2 from the germline V gene are MDHEN and SYDVKM. This CDR3 contains 17 residues. Trimming took off 8 bases at V and 5 bases at J, with 27 bases between the two ends. As DNA, the CDR3 is TGTGCCAGCCAAGGTGGGGAGCGGAGTACCTCCTGGGAGACCCAGTACTTC. It translates to CASQGGERSTSWETQYF. The complete variable domain, with remaining parts taken from reference TRBV28 and TRBJ2-5, reads DVKVTQSSRYLVKRTGEKVFLECVQDMDHENMFWYRQDPGLGLRLIYFSYDVKMKEKGDIPEGYSVSREKKERFSLILESASTNQTSMYLCASQGGERSTSWETQYFGPGTRLLVL.

The chain carries TRBV7-2 and TRBJ1-1; no clear D gene. Germline V CDR1 and CDR2: SGHTA, FQGNSA. The length of the CDR3 is 15 residues. Trimming stripped 2 bases from V and 4 bases from J, with 14 bases between. The CDR3: CASSLFSEGSTEAFF. CDR3 sequence (DNA): TGTGCCAGCAGCTTATTCTCGGAAGGGAGCACTGAAGCTTTCTTT. Full variable domain (missing parts from reference TRBV7-2 and TRBJ1-1): GAGVSQSPSNKVTEKGKDVELRCDPISGHTALYWYRQSLGQGLEFLIYFQGNSAPDKSGLPSDRFSAERTGGSVSTLTIQRTQQEDSAVYLCASSLFSEGSTEAFFGQGTRLTVV.